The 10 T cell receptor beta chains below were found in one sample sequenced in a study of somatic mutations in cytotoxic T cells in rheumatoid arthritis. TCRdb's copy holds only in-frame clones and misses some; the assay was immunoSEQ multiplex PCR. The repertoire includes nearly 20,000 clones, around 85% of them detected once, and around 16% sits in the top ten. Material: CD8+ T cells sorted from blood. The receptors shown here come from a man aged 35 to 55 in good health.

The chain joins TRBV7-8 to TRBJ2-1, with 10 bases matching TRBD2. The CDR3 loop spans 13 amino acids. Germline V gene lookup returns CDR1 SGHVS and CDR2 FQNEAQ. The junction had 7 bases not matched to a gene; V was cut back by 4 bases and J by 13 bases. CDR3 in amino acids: CASSSSGLAFQFF. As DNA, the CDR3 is TGTGCCAGCAGCTCCTCGGGACTAGCGTTCCAGTTCTTC. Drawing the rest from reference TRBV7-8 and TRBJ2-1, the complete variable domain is GAGVSQSPRYKVAKRGQDVALRCDPISGHVSLFWYQQALGQGPEFLTYFQNEAQLDKSGLPSDRFFAERPEGSVSTLKIQRTQQEDSAVYLCASSSSGLAFQFFGPGTRLTVL.

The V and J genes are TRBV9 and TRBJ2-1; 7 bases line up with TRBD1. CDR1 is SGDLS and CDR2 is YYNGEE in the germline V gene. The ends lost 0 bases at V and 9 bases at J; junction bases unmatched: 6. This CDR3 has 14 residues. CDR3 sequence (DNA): TGTGCCAGCAGCGTAGGGGACAGCACGAGTGAGCAGTTCTTC. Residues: CASSVGDSTSEQFF.

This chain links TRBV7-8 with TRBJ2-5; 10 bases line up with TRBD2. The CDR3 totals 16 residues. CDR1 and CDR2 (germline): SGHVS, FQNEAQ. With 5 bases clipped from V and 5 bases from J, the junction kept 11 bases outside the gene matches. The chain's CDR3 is CASSPGRGAGGETQYF. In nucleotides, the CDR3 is TGTGCCAGCAGCCCAGGACGGGGAGCGGGAGGGGAGACCCAGTACTTC.

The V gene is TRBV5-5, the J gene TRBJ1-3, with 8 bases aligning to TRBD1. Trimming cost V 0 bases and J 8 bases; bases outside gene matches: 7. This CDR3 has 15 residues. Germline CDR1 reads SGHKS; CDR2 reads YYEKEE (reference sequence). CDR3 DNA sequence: TGTGCCAGCAGCTTGGCTGACAGGGGTATAGACACCATATATTTT. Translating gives CASSLADRGIDTIYF.

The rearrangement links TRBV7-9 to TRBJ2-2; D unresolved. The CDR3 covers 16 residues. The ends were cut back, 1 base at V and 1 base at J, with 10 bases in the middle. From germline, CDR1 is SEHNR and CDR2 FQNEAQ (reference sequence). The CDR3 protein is CASSLEDVVNTGELFF. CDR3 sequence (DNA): TGTGCCAGCAGCTTAGAGGACGTAGTGAACACCGGGGAGCTGTTTTTT. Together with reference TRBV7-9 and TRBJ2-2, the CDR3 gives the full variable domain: DTGVSQNPRHKITKRGQNVTFRCDPISEHNRLYWYRQTLGQGPEFLTYFQNEAQLEKSRLLSDRFSAERPKGSFSTLEIQRTEQGDSAMYLCASSLEDVVNTGELFFGEGSRLTVL.

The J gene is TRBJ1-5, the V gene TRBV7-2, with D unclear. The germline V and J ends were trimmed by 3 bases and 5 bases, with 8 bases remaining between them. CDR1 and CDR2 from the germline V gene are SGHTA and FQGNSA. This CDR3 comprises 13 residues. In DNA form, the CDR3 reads TGTGCCAGCAGCTTGAGGGTCGATCAGCCCCAGCATTTT. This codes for CASSLRVDQPQHF.

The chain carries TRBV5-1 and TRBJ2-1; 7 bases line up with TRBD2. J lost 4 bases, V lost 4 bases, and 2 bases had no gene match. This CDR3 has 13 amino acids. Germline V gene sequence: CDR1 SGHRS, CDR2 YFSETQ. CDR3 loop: CASSPAGYNEQFF. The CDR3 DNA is TGCGCCAGCAGCCCAGCGGGGTACAATGAGCAGTTCTTC. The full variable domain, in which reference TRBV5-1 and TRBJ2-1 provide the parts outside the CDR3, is KAGVTQTPRYLIKTRGQQVTLSCSPISGHRSVSWYQQTPGQGLQFLFEYFSETQRNKGNFPGRFSGRQFSNSRSEMNVSTLELGDSALYLCASSPAGYNEQFFGPGTRLTVL.

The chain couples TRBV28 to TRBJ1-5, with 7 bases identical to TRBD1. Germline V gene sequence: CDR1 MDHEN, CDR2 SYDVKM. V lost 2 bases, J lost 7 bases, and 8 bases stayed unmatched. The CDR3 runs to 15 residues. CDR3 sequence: CASSLRQGYWQPQHF. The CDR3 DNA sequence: TGTGCCAGCAGTTTACGACAGGGTTACTGGCAGCCCCAGCATTTT.

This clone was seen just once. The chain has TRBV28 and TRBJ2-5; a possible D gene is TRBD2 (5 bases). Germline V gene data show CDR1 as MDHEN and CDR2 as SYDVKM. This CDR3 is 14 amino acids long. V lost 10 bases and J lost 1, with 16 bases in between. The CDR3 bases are TGTGCCAACTCAAGACGGGGATCCCAAGAGACCCAGTACTTC. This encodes CANSRRGSQETQYF.

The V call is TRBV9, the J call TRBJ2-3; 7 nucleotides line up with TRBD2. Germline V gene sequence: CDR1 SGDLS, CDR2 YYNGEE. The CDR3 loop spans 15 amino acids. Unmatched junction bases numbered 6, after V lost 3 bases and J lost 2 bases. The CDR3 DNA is TGTGCCAGCAGCGGTAGCGGGCGGGCCACAGATACGCAGTATTTT. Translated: CASSGSGRATDTQYF.